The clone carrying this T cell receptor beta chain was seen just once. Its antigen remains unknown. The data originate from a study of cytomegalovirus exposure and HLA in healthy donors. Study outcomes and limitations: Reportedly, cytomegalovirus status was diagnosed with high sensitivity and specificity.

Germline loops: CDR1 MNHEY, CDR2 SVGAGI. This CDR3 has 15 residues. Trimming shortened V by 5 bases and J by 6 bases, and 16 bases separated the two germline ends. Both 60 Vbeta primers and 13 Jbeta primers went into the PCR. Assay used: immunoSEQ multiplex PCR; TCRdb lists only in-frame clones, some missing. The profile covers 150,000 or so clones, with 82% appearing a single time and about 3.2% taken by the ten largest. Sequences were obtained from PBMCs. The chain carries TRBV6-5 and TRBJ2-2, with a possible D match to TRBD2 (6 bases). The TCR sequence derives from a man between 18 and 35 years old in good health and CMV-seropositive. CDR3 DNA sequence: TGTGCCAGCAGTAAACCTGGGGGGTCCGCCGGGGAGCTGTTTTTT. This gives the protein CASSKPGGSAGELFF.